The 30 T cell receptor beta chains listed next were all sequenced from one sample in a study of shared clonotypes between healthy human individuals. Assay used: immunoSEQ multiplex PCR; TCRdb lists only in-frame clones, some missing. The sample lists some 1,600,000 clones; around 98% were seen once. Sequenced input: naive CD4+ T cells sorted from blood. The subset was: CD45RA+ positively selected. Receptors originate from a man aged 25 to 40 in good health.

On this clone: Other DNA sequences in this sample translate to the same CDR3. V gene TRBV5-1 combines with J gene TRBJ2-7; 14 bases map to TRBD2. The germline V gene encodes CDR1 SGHRS and CDR2 YFSETQ. The CDR3 is 17 residues long. After removal of 5 bases from V and 0 bases from J, the junction contained 7 bases not matched to a gene. Written as DNA, the CDR3 is TGCGCCAGCAGTCTCGGACTAGCGGGAGGCCTCTCCTACGAGCAGTACTTC. Protein sequence: CASSLGLAGGLSYEQYF.

The chain couples TRBV9 to TRBJ2-7; 8 bases line up with TRBD2. This CDR3 contains 16 residues. V shed 0 bases and J 2 bases; nucleotides not matched to a gene: 7. Germline assignment: CDR1 SGDLS and CDR2 YYNGEE. In DNA form, the CDR3 reads TGTGCCAGCAGCGTAGGGTTGCTAGCGGGTGCCTACGAGCAGTACTTC. It specifies CASSVGLLAGAYEQYF. Filled out from reference TRBV9 and TRBJ2-7, the complete variable domain reads DSGVTQTPKHLITATGQRVTLRCSPRSGDLSVYWYQQSLDQGLQFLIQYYNGEERAKGNILERFSAQQFPDLHSELNLSSLELGDSALYFCASSVGLLAGAYEQYFGPGTRLTVT.

V usage is TRBV18 and J usage is TRBJ1-2; 8 nucleotides line up with TRBD1. The CDR3 sequence is 16 residues long. Germline V gene lookup returns CDR1 KGHSH and CDR2 LQKENI. The junction had 14 bases not matched to a gene; V was cut back by 3 bases and J by 8 bases. In DNA, the CDR3 is TGTGCCAGCTCACCTTCGGGGACAGGAGATCCTCGGGGCTACACCTTC. Its protein is CASSPSGTGDPRGYTF.

The V call is TRBV6-6, the J call TRBJ2-1, with 7 bases aligning to TRBD2. The CDR3 length is 15 residues. V dropped 0 bases and J dropped 5; count of bases not matched to a gene: 4. Germline V CDR1 and CDR2: MNHNY, SVGAGI (reference sequence). The CDR3, as DNA: TGTGCCAGCAGTTACTCGAAAGGGACTAACAATGAGCAGTTCTTC. Translated: CASSYSKGTNNEQFF.

This clone showed up just once. This chain links TRBV27 with TRBJ1-2; D ambiguous. Deletions cut 6 bases from V and 8 bases from J, with 19 bases between. The CDR3 has 14 amino acids. Germline-derived CDR1 and CDR2 are MNHEY and SMNVEV (reference sequence). The CDR3 is CASRPLGGRNGYTF. Written as DNA, the CDR3 is TGTGCCAGCAGACCCCTTGGAGGGAGGAACGGCTACACCTTC.

This clone came up once. This sequence joins TRBV4-3 and TRBJ2-1; D ambiguous. The CDR3 contains 15 residues. Trimming removed 1 base at V and 8 bases at J, with 15 bases between. CDR1 LGHNA and CDR2 YSLEER come from the germline V gene. CDR3 loop: CASSQALDGWDEQFF. CDR3 sequence (DNA): TGCGCCAGCAGCCAAGCTCTGGACGGGTGGGATGAGCAGTTCTTC.

The V call is TRBV20-1, the J call TRBJ2-5; D possibly matches TRBD1 or TRBD2 (6 bases each). Germline loops: CDR1 DFQATT, CDR2 SNEGSKA (reference sequence). The CDR3 has 11 residues. V lost 8 bases and J 1 base, leaving 8 bases between the germline ends. CDR3 in amino acids: CSWGAQETQYF. The CDR3, as DNA: TGCAGTTGGGGGGCCCAAGAGACCCAGTACTTC.

The chain has TRBV7-2 and TRBJ2-1; 9 bases fit TRBD2. Germline V lookup: CDR1 SGHTA, CDR2 FQGNSA. The CDR3 runs to 16 residues. With V trimmed by 5 bases and J by 5 bases, 10 bases remained unmatched. The CDR3 protein is CASSAQPGLANNEQFF. In nucleotides, the CDR3 is TGTGCCAGCAGCGCCCAACCGGGACTAGCAAACAATGAGCAGTTCTTC.

V is TRBV28 and J is TRBJ2-1, with TRBD2 matching over 13 bases. The V gene end was trimmed by 6 bases and the J gene end by 8 bases; junction bases not matched to a gene: 7. Germline assignment: CDR1 MDHEN and CDR2 SYDVKM. The CDR3 is made up of 15 amino acids. This CDR3 is CASSRGLAGVDEQFF. DNA for the CDR3: TGTGCCAGCAGCCGCGGACTAGCGGGAGTCGATGAGCAGTTCTTC.

On this clone: Other DNA sequences from this sample encode an identical CDR3 as well. The V call is TRBV9, the J call TRBJ2-5; D not resolved. The CDR3 length is 13 residues. In germline, CDR1 is SGDLS, CDR2 YYNGEE. Deletions cut 0 bases from V and 1 base from J, with 4 bases between. The CDR3 spells CASSVASQETQYF. In DNA form, the CDR3 reads TGTGCCAGCAGCGTAGCCAGCCAAGAGACCCAGTACTTC.

The table lists this clone with a count of one. The gene calls are TRBV27 and TRBJ2-6; D is ambiguous. The CDR3 is made up of 15 amino acids. The germline V gene has CDR1 MNHEY and CDR2 SMNVEV (reference sequence). Trimming shortened V by 5 bases and J by 3 bases, and 11 bases separated the two germline ends. The CDR3 loop is CASSLDSGGANVLTF. The DNA of the CDR3 is TGTGCCAGCAGTCTAGACTCCGGTGGGGCCAACGTCCTGACTTTC. The full variable domain, with the rest looked up from reference TRBV27 and TRBJ2-6, is EAQVTQNPRYLITVTGKKLTVTCSQNMNHEYMSWYRQDPGLGLRQIYYSMNVEVTDKGDVPEGYKVSRKEKRNFPLILESPSPNQTSLYFCASSLDSGGANVLTFGAGSRLTVL.

The CDR3 bases are TGTGCCAGCAGCCTCTATCGGGGACAGGGGATATACGAGCAGTACTTC. Encoded protein: CASSLYRGQGIYEQYF. V and J are TRBV27 and TRBJ2-7; 10 bases map to TRBD1. CDR1 and CDR2 from the germline V gene are MNHEY and SMNVEV (reference sequence). The V gene end was trimmed by 6 bases and the J gene end by 4 bases; junction bases not matched to a gene: 12. This CDR3 region has 16 residues.

The gene calls are TRBV6-5 and TRBJ2-7; 7 nucleotides align to TRBD2. J gave up 4 bases and V 8 bases, and 5 bases lay outside the gene matches. The V gene's germline CDR1 is MNHEY and CDR2 SVGAGI. This CDR3 contains 12 residues. In nucleotides, the CDR3 is TGTGCCAGCGGGCGGGAGAGGTACGAGCAGTACTTC. Its protein product is CASGRERYEQYF.

The chain carries TRBV6-5 and TRBJ1-1; D is uncertain. The CDR3 contains 14 residues. Trimming cost V 0 bases and J 6 bases, with 11 bases left between them. CDR1 and CDR2 (germline): MNHEY, SVGAGI. The CDR3 nucleotides are TGTGCCAGCAGTTACTCGGGTCCCCTGGCTGAAGCTTTCTTT. It codes for CASSYSGPLAEAFF.

The gene calls are TRBV5-4 and TRBJ2-3; no firm D call. Trimming took 7 bases from V and 3 from J, leaving 18 bases between them. Germline V gives CDR1 SGHNT, CDR2 YYREEE (reference sequence). There are 15 residues in the CDR3. CDR3 in amino acids: CASAPRKESTDTQYF. The CDR3 DNA reads TGTGCCAGCGCCCCACGAAAGGAATCGACAGATACGCAGTATTTT.

The CDR3 loop is CASSFLAGGGYQETQYF. CDR3 DNA: TGTGCCAGCAGCTTCCTAGCGGGAGGGGGGTACCAAGAGACCCAGTACTTC. J is TRBJ2-5 and V is TRBV11-2; 12 nucleotides line up with TRBD2. Germline V gene data show CDR1 as SGHAT and CDR2 as FQNNGV. The ends lost 3 bases at V and 0 bases at J; junction bases unmatched: 5. The CDR3 contains 17 residues.

The chain combines TRBV11-2 with TRBJ2-3; 7 nucleotides line up with TRBD1. Trimming removed 1 base from V and 0 bases from J; junction bases left unmatched: 7. The germline CDR1 and CDR2 sequences are SGHAT and FQNNGV. This CDR3 is 17 amino acids long. CDR3 region: CASSLGRQGFSTDTQYF. The CDR3 coding sequence is TGTGCCAGCAGCTTAGGGAGACAGGGATTCAGCACAGATACGCAGTATTTT.

The chain has TRBV5-1 and TRBJ2-3, with 11 bases matching TRBD2. V gave up 1 base and J gave up 2 bases; unmatched junction bases: 12. Germline CDR1 and CDR2: SGHRS and YFSETQ. The CDR3 has 19 residues. As DNA, the CDR3 is TGCGCCAGCAGCTTGTTGATAGCGGGAGGGCCTTCAGCCACAGATACGCAGTATTTT. Its protein is CASSLLIAGGPSATDTQYF.

CDR3 protein: CASSPQGLREKLFF. The CDR3 DNA follows: TGTGCCAGCAGCCCACAGGGATTGAGGGAAAAACTGTTTTTT. This chain links TRBV28 with TRBJ1-4, with D tentatively TRBD1 (6 bases). The germline CDR1 and CDR2 sequences are MDHEN and SYDVKM. The V end was cut by 6 bases, the J end by 8 bases, with 16 bases between. CDR3 length: 14 residues. Full variable domain (missing parts from reference TRBV28 and TRBJ1-4): DVKVTQSSRYLVKRTGEKVFLECVQDMDHENMFWYRQDPGLGLRLIYFSYDVKMKEKGDIPEGYSVSREKKERFSLILESASTNQTSMYLCASSPQGLREKLFFGSGTQLSVL.

The gene calls are TRBV5-1 and TRBJ1-6; D is possibly TRBD1 (6 bases). Trimming pared 4 bases from V and 8 bases from J, leaving 13 bases between. The germline V gene has CDR1 SGHRS and CDR2 YFSETQ. This CDR3 comprises 14 residues. CDR3 DNA: TGCGCCAGCAGCGCAGGACAGACTGATTCACCCCTCCACTTT. As protein: CASSAGQTDSPLHF.

The rearrangement uses TRBV5-6 and TRBJ2-3; maybe TRBD1 (5 bases). V was cut by 2 bases and J by 5 bases, with 12 bases left in between. In germline, CDR1 is SGHDT, CDR2 YYEEEE. The CDR3 is 14 amino acids. CDR3 bases: TGTGCCAGCAGCTTTAATCAGGGTGTAGATACGCAGTATTTT. Protein: CASSFNQGVDTQYF.

The V call is TRBV5-1, the J call TRBJ1-1; D might be TRBD1 (5 bases). This CDR3 has 15 residues. V shed 1 base and J shed 8 bases, with 18 bases lying between them. Germline V CDR1 and CDR2: SGHRS, YFSETQ. The CDR3 DNA sequence: TGCGCCAGCAGCTTGCCCCTACGGGACGCCGAGGAAGCTTTCTTT. This encodes CASSLPLRDAEEAFF.

V gene TRBV7-2 combines with J gene TRBJ1-5; maybe TRBD1 (6 bases). This CDR3 comprises 16 residues. Germline V gene sequence: CDR1 SGHTA, CDR2 FQGNSA. The V gene lost 4 bases and the J gene lost 6 bases, with 19 bases spanning the gap. This CDR3 reads CASSYWMGGSSQPQHF. As DNA, the CDR3 is TGTGCCAGCAGCTATTGGATGGGGGGCTCTTCTCAGCCCCAGCATTTT.

The V and J genes are TRBV5-1 and TRBJ2-2; 8 bases are shared with TRBD2. The CDR3 has 15 amino acids. The germline CDR1 and CDR2 sequences are SGHRS and YFSETQ. The trim removed 0 bases at V and 3 bases at J, leaving 1 base unmatched. CDR3 sequence: CASSLEGLDTGELFF. In DNA, the CDR3 is TGCGCCAGCAGCTTGGAGGGACTAGACACCGGGGAGCTGTTTTTT.

The count of this clone is one. V gene TRBV10-3 combines with J gene TRBJ1-4, with a weak D call TRBD1 (5 bases). The CDR3 has 17 residues. Germline V CDR1 and CDR2: ENHRY, SYGVKD. Trimming left V 0 bases short and J 10 bases short, with 21 bases between. CDR3: CAISESGGDPNSGKLFF. As DNA, the CDR3 is TGTGCCATCAGTGAGTCGGGGGGAGACCCGAACTCCGGAAAACTGTTTTTT.

The rearrangement links TRBV18 to TRBJ1-4, with a tentative D call TRBD1 (6 bases). This CDR3 contains 16 residues. Germline V CDR1 and CDR2: KGHSH, LQKENI. V was clipped by 3 bases and J by 8 bases, with 19 bases between them. CDR3 amino acids: CASSPQPTGLEEKLFF. DNA for the CDR3: TGTGCCAGCTCACCGCAACCCACAGGGTTGGAAGAAAAACTGTTTTTT.

The chain links TRBV4-1 to TRBJ2-7; 8 nucleotides line up with TRBD1. The CDR3 spans 15 residues. V gave up 4 bases and J gave up 3 bases; unmatched junction bases: 8. The V gene's germline CDR1 is MGHRA and CDR2 YSYEKL. CDR3: CASSPLWTGRYEQYF. The CDR3 DNA is TGCGCCAGCAGCCCCCTCTGGACAGGGCGCTACGAGCAGTACTTC.

The V gene is TRBV25-1, the J gene TRBJ2-5, with D possibly matching TRBD1 (5 bases). Germline assignment: CDR1 MGHDK and CDR2 SYGVNS. V was clipped by 5 bases and J by 5 bases, with 18 bases between them. This CDR3 is built from 15 residues. The CDR3 here is CASSPLYRTTETQYF. The CDR3 DNA sequence: TGTGCCAGCAGTCCTCTCTACCGGACAACGGAGACCCAGTACTTC.

The J gene is TRBJ2-7, the V gene TRBV7-8; D remains unclear. The V gene's germline CDR1 is SGHVS and CDR2 FQNEAQ. This CDR3 contains 15 residues. Between the trimmed V and J ends, which lost 5 bases and 6 bases, there was a span of 20 bases. Written as DNA, the CDR3 is TGTGCCAGCAGCCAGGTGGTCCTTAGAGACTCCGAGCAGTACTTC. The encoded protein is CASSQVVLRDSEQYF.

This chain connects TRBV11-2 to TRBJ2-1, with TRBD2 identical over 7 bases. Germline assignment: CDR1 SGHAT and CDR2 FQNNGV. The junction had 3 bases not matched to a gene; V was cut back by 0 bases and J by 4 bases. The CDR3 loop spans 15 amino acids. The DNA of the CDR3 is TGTGCCAGCAGCTTAGAGGTGGGAGGGTACAATGAGCAGTTCTTC. It translates to CASSLEVGGYNEQFF.